A single sample is the source of the 17 T cell receptor beta chains below, sequenced in a study of CD8 T cells in ankylosing spondylitis. TCRdb re-derived calls from the 5' RACE reads in MiXCR, one entry per CDR3 protein. Counted here are nearly 350,000 distinct CDR3 sequences, about 15% occurring once; the ten biggest clones make up 1.1%. Material for sequencing was blood, either unsorted or a sorted T cell fraction (not recorded which). All receptors derive from a male donor with ankylosing spondylitis or in good health (not recorded which).

The chain uses TRBV7-2 and TRBJ2-2; D is unresolved. The CDR3 is made up of 16 amino acids. CDR1 SGHTA and CDR2 FQGNSA come from the germline V gene. With 2 bases removed from V and 0 bases from J, the gap between germline ends came to 10 bases. The CDR3: CASSLIGTTNTGELFF. CDR3 nucleotide sequence: TGTGCCAGCAGCTTAATCGGCACTACGAACACCGGGGAGCTGTTTTTT.

This clonotype was seen once. The CDR3 region has the DNA TGTGCCAGCAGTTCAACTAGCGGGACGGGCGAGCAGTACTTC. Amino acid sequence: CASSSTSGTGEQYF. The V and J genes are TRBV12-3 or TRBV12-4 and TRBJ2-7, with 10 bases identical to TRBD2. V gave up 4 bases and J gave up 6 bases; unmatched junction bases: 6. The CDR3 length is 14 residues.

This clonotype came up a few times. V usage is TRBV12-3 or TRBV12-4 and J usage is TRBJ2-3; 11 bases are shared with TRBD1. V lost 0 bases and J lost 1; bases outside the gene matches: 3. This CDR3 has 17 residues. CDR3 residues: CASSLAMGQGGTDTQYF. The CDR3 coding sequence is TGTGCCAGCAGTTTAGCTATGGGACAGGGGGGCACAGATACGCAGTATTTT.

The V call is TRBV10-3, the J call TRBJ1-5; 9 bases are a match to TRBD1. V lost 4 bases, J lost 2 bases, and 0 bases stayed unmatched. The CDR3 is 14 residues long. Germline V gene sequence: CDR1 ENHRY, CDR2 SYGVKD. CDR3 sequence reads: CAISGTGGNQPQHF. The CDR3 DNA reads as TGTGCCATCAGTGGGACAGGGGGCAATCAGCCCCAGCATTTT.

The V call is TRBV5-1, the J call TRBJ2-1, with 13 positions matching TRBD2. The germline V gene encodes CDR1 SGHRS and CDR2 YFSETQ. CDR3 length: 15 amino acids. The ends lost 4 bases at V and 7 bases at J; junction bases unmatched: 5. CDR3 sequence: CASSRVGLAGNEQFF. In nucleotides, the CDR3 is TGCGCCAGCAGCCGAGTGGGACTAGCGGGAAATGAGCAGTTCTTC.

This clonotype has a handful of counts. V gene TRBV20-1 combines with J gene TRBJ1-4; TRBD1 agrees at 7 bases. Germline CDR1 reads DFQATT; CDR2 reads SNEGSKA (reference sequence). The CDR3 is 13 amino acids. J was trimmed by 4 bases and V by 6 bases; bases with no gene match: 5. As DNA, the CDR3 is TGCAGTGCCCCGGGACAGTTTAATGAAAAACTGTTTTTT. Its protein is CSAPGQFNEKLFF.

The CDR3 nucleotides read TGTGCCAGCAGTGAGATGCTACCGGCCGGGGAGCTGTTTTTT. It translates to CASSEMLPAGELFF. This chain uses TRBV25-1 with TRBJ2-2; D is uncertain. Looked up from germline, CDR1 is MGHDK and CDR2 is SYGVNS. The V end lost 3 bases, the J end lost 6 bases, and 11 bases lay between the germline ends. The CDR3 is made up of 14 amino acids.

This clonotype has only a few counts. The chain links TRBV12-3 or TRBV12-4 to TRBJ2-7, with D unresolved. Trimming removed 3 bases from V and 0 bases from J, with 9 bases in between. The CDR3 extends over 14 amino acids. CDR3 in DNA: TGTGCCAGCAGTTTGGCGCCGAGCTCCTACGAGCAGTACTTC. Amino acid sequence: CASSLAPSSYEQYF.

This clonotype was found a few times. The chain employs TRBV11-2 and TRBJ2-3; 10 bases match TRBD2. Trimming at V came to 3 bases and at J to 1 base, leaving 4 bases not matched to a gene. The germline V gene has CDR1 SGHAT and CDR2 FQNNGV. CDR3 length: 16 residues. In DNA, the CDR3 is TGTGCCAGCAGCTTGGCTAGCGGGAGTCGCACAGATACGCAGTATTTT. Its translation is CASSLASGSRTDTQYF.

About this clonotype itself: A much larger clone lies a single base off, so this may be a read error. The chain joins TRBV2 to TRBJ2-7; 8 bases fit TRBD2. Unmatched junction bases numbered 13, after V lost 6 bases and J lost 6 bases. The V gene's germline CDR1 is SNHLY and CDR2 FYNNEI. The CDR3 is 15 residues long. CDR3 amino acids: CASRETSAGPIEQYF. The DNA of the CDR3 is TGTGCCAGCAGGGAGACTAGCGCGGGTCCCATCGAGCAGTACTTC. Complete variable domain (other parts from reference TRBV2 and TRBJ2-7): EPEVTQTPSHQVTQMGQEVILRCVPISNHLYFYWYRQILGQKVEFLVSFYNNEISEKSEIFDDQFSVERPDGSNFTLKIRSTKLEDSAMYFCASRETSAGPIEQYFGPGTRLTVT.

The rearrangement links TRBV5-1 to TRBJ2-5; tentatively, D is TRBD1 or TRBD2 (6 bases each). The CDR3 totals 15 residues. The germline V gene encodes CDR1 SGHRS and CDR2 YFSETQ. V gave up 0 bases and J gave up 4 bases, with 13 bases separating them. This chain's CDR3 is CASSLGGGFGETQYF. The CDR3 DNA is TGCGCCAGCAGCTTGGGAGGGGGGTTCGGAGAGACCCAGTACTTC.

In this sample, this clonotype turned up many times. The chain carries TRBV10-1 and TRBJ1-1, with a weak D call TRBD1 (6 bases). V was cut by 5 bases and J by 1 base, with 11 bases left in between. CDR1 is WNHNN and CDR2 is SYGVQD in the germline V gene (reference sequence). The CDR3 totals 14 residues. CDR3: CASSSTGRNTEAFF. CDR3 in DNA: TGCGCCAGCAGTAGCACAGGGAGGAACACTGAAGCTTTCTTT.

The V and J genes are TRBV4-1 and TRBJ2-7, with D tentatively TRBD1 or TRBD2 (6 bases each). The V end lost 1 base, the J end lost 5 bases, and 12 bases lay between the germline ends. Germline CDR1 and CDR2: MGHRA and YSYEKL. The CDR3 length is 14 residues. CDR3 bases: TGCGCCAGCAGCCAAGTTGGGGGGCGGCACGAGCAGTACTTC. Protein product: CASSQVGGRHEQYF.

The genes are TRBV10-3 and TRBJ2-2, with D tentatively TRBD1 or TRBD2 (5 bases each). Looked up from germline, CDR1 is ENHRY and CDR2 is SYGVKD. This CDR3 region has 13 residues. The V end was cut by 7 bases, the J end by 4 bases, with 10 bases between. CDR3 in amino acids: CAIKAGTTGELFF. The DNA of the CDR3 is TGTGCCATCAAGGCAGGGACCACCGGGGAGCTGTTTTTT.

The chain joins TRBV29-1 to TRBJ2-1; TRBD2 might be the D (6 bases). The V end lost 5 bases, the J end lost 0 bases, and 14 bases lay between the germline ends. From germline, CDR1 is SQVTM and CDR2 ANQGSEA. The CDR3 consists of 15 residues. The CDR3 loop is CSVPRGSGSYNEQFF. CDR3 in DNA: TGCAGCGTTCCACGGGGGTCTGGCTCCTACAATGAGCAGTTCTTC.

J is TRBJ2-1 and V is TRBV20-1; D not certain. CDR3 length: 12 residues. The V end was cut by 5 bases, the J end by 0 bases, with 5 bases between. Germline-derived CDR1 and CDR2 are DFQATT and SNEGSKA (reference sequence). CDR3 sequence reads: CSAEVSYNEQFF. In nucleotides, the CDR3 is TGCAGTGCTGAGGTCTCCTACAATGAGCAGTTCTTC.

The V call is TRBV3-1, the J call TRBJ1-1; D is unresolved. In germline, CDR1 is LGHDT, CDR2 YNNKEL (reference sequence). Between the trimmed V and J ends, which lost 0 bases and 1 base, there was a span of 6 bases. The CDR3 is 14 residues long. CDR3 protein: CASSQDPGNTEAFF. The DNA for the CDR3 is TGTGCCAGCAGCCAAGATCCGGGGAACACTGAAGCTTTCTTT.